Listed below are T cell receptor beta chains from one sample, sequenced in a study of brain T cells in children with intractable seizures. The method was immunoSEQ multiplex PCR; TCRdb's version includes in-frame clones alone and lacks a portion of them. The sample records about 76,000 clones, roughly 91% being singletons. The material sequenced was peripheral blood, taken at surgery. These receptors were taken from a boy less than two years old with tuberous sclerosis and intractable seizures. Both conserved end residues are part of each CDR3. D genes are given only for firm matches. Not every row has a clone size; where given, it reads once, few, many or a size class.

>-|TRBV10-3|TRBJ2-7|-
TGTGCCAGTCAGGAAGGGTTCAGCTCCTACGAGCAGTACTTC
CASQEGFSSYEQYF
>-|TRBV10-3|TRBJ1-6|-
TGTGCCATCAGTGATCCAGGGAACTCCTATAATTCACCCCTCCACTTT
CAISDPGNSYNSPLHF
>-|TRBV29-1|TRBJ1-5|-
TGCAGCGCTGAGACGGGGCCCTCTGAACCTAGCAATCAGCCCCAGCATTTT
CSAETGPSEPSNQPQHF
>-|TRBV7-2|TRBJ2-5|-
TGTGCCAGCAGCCCGGGACTGTGGGAGACCCAGTACTTC
CASSPGLWETQYF
>TRBD2|TRBV6-5|TRBJ2-7|-
TGTGCCAGCAGTTACTCGGGGAGCGGGAGATACCACGAGCAGTACTTC
CASSYSGSGRYHEQYF
>-|TRBV6-5|TRBJ1-2|-
TGTGCCAGCAGTTACATCCCGGGGGCAAAAGGCTACACCTTC
CASSYIPGAKGYTF
>TRBD1|TRBV24-1|TRBJ1-2|-
TGTGCCACCAGTGATTTGACCCACCGGGACAGGGAGTCCCCAAATTCCTCCTACACCTTC
CATSDLTHRDRESPNSSYTF
>-|TRBV27|TRBJ1-2|-
TGTGCCAGCAGTTTAGTAGGGGCTGATTTGCGTGGCTACACCTTC
CASSLVGADLRGYTF
>-|TRBV15|TRBJ2-2|-
TGTGCCACAGGCCGGGGAGACCTAAACACCGGGGAGCTGTTTTTT
CATGRGDLNTGELFF
>-|TRBV24-1|TRBJ2-1|-
TGTGCCACCAGTGAGCGGGACAGCTCCTACAATGAGCAGTTCTTC
CATSERDSSYNEQFF
>-|TRBV5-1|TRBJ2-7|-
TGCGCCAGCAGGGGCAGTTACGACGAGCAGTACTTC
CASRGSYDEQYF
>-|TRBV28|TRBJ2-1|-
TGTGCCAGCAGCCCGGGACGGAGAAACAATGAGCAGTTCTTC
CASSPGRRNNEQFF
>TRBD2|TRBV7-9|TRBJ2-3|once
TGTGCCAGCAGCTTTTTGTCGGGAGGCTATACCCCAGCGCAGTATTTT
CASSFLSGGYTPAQYF
>-|TRBV30|TRBJ1-1|-
TGTGCCTGCTTGAGGGGCGACACTGAAGCTTTCTTT
CACLRGDTEAFF
>-|TRBV28|TRBJ2-1|-
TGTGCCAGCAGTTTAAGATGGGGGAGCTCCTACAATGAGCAGTTCTTC
CASSLRWGSSYNEQFF
>-|TRBV28|TRBJ1-2|-
TGTGCCGCTCAGCCCGGAGGGAATTATGGCTACACCTTC
CAAQPGGNYGYTF
>-|TRBV7-2|TRBJ2-7|-
TGTGCCAGCAGCCTCCCTGGGCTGGCCTACGAGCAGTACTTC
CASSLPGLAYEQYF
>-|TRBV6-5|TRBJ2-5|-
TGTGCCAGCAGTTACTCGAGGTCGGGGGTCGAGACCCAGTACTTC
CASSYSRSGVETQYF
>TRBD1|TRBV11-3|TRBJ2-3|-
TGTGCCAGCAGCTTTGGGGACAGACGCACAGATACGCAGTATTTT
CASSFGDRRTDTQYF
>TRBD2|TRBV3-1/TRBV3-2|TRBJ2-3|-
TGTGCCAGCAGCCCACAGCTAGCGGGAGTAGATACGCAGTATTTT
CASSPQLAGVDTQYF
>-|TRBV18|TRBJ1-4|-
TGTGCCAGCTCACCAAACGGGGCATGGGAAACTAATGAAAAACTGTTTTTT
CASSPNGAWETNEKLFF
>-|TRBV30|TRBJ1-6|-
TGTGCCTGGGGGATAAATTCACCCCTCCACTTT
CAWGINSPLHF
>TRBD1|TRBV10-3|TRBJ1-2|-
TGTGCCATCAGTGGAAAGGACAGGGGATCCAACTATGGCTACACCTTC
CAISGKDRGSNYGYTF
>TRBD2|TRBV3-1/TRBV3-2|TRBJ2-1|-
TGTGCCAGCAGCCACGGGACTAGCGGGGGGGCACCGGGGGATGAGCAGTTCTTC
CASSHGTSGGAPGDEQFF
>-|TRBV7-9|TRBJ1-6|-
TGTGCCAGCAGCTTAGTTTGGGACCGGGATAATTCACCCCTCCACTTT
CASSLVWDRDNSPLHF
>-|TRBV21-1|TRBJ1-5|-
TGTGCCAGCAGCAAACAAGGGGGATATCAGCCCCAGCATTTT
CASSKQGGYQPQHF
>-|TRBV3-1/TRBV3-2|TRBJ1-5|-
TGTGCCAGCAGCCAAACACATAGCAATCAGCCCCAGCATTTT
CASSQTHSNQPQHF
>-|TRBV4-1|TRBJ2-7|-
TGCGCCAGCAGCCAAGATCGGACAGCATATCCCTACGAGCAGTACTTC
CASSQDRTAYPYEQYF
>-|TRBV5-1|TRBJ2-7|-
TGCGCCAGCAGCTTGTATGACGGTAACTACGAGCAGTACTTC
CASSLYDGNYEQYF
>-|TRBV5-6|TRBJ1-1|-
TGTGCCAGCAGCTTAGGAATGAACACTGAAGCTTTCTTT
CASSLGMNTEAFF
>-|TRBV12-3/TRBV12-4|TRBJ1-4|-
TGTGCCAGCAAGGGGTGGAAAGGGGAAAAACTGTTTTTT
CASKGWKGEKLFF
>TRBD1|TRBV5-5|TRBJ1-6|-
TGTGCCAGCAGCTTGTTGGGCCCACAGGGGGCGCATTCACCCCTCCACTTT
CASSLLGPQGAHSPLHF
>-|TRBV11-3|TRBJ2-3|-
TGTGCCAGCAGCTTAGTGACGGGCACAGATACGCAGTATTTT
CASSLVTGTDTQYF
>-|TRBV13|TRBJ2-5|-
TGTGCCAGCGGCAGTGGCGGACAGCGCCAGACCCAGTACTTC
CASGSGGQRQTQYF
>TRBD2|TRBV14|TRBJ2-3|-
TGTGCCAGCAGCCAGCGACTAGCGGGGAGCACAGATACGCAGTATTTT
CASSQRLAGSTDTQYF
>-|TRBV19|TRBJ2-7|-
TGTGCCAGTTCCCTTAATTGGGGCTACGAGCAGTACTTC
CASSLNWGYEQYF
>TRBD1|TRBV5-5|TRBJ1-3|-
TGTGCCAGCAGCTTGGAAGGGGGCGAGGACACCATATATTTT
CASSLEGGEDTIYF
>-|TRBV12-5|TRBJ2-1|-
TGTGCTAGTGGTTTGGGTCCGGAGCGCGGGAAGGGATCGAGCTCCTACAATGAGCAGTTCTTC
CASGLGPERGKGSSSYNEQFF
>-|TRBV10-3|TRBJ1-5|-
TGTGCCATCAGTGAGGGGGCTCAGCCCCAGCATTTT
CAISEGAQPQHF
>-|TRBV2|TRBJ1-2|-
TGTGCCAGCAGTGAAGCGCATCCGGGAGGCTACACCTTC
CASSEAHPGGYTF
>-|TRBV7-9|TRBJ1-2|-
TGTGCCAGCAACAATTTTGGGGGCAAGTCGGATGGCTACACCTTC
CASNNFGGKSDGYTF
>-|TRBV5-4|TRBJ2-5|-
TGTGCCAGCAGCTCCGACAGTTACCAAGAGACCCAGTACTTC
CASSSDSYQETQYF